Detailed here is one TCR beta chain. The data originate from a study of blood T cell repertoires in COVID-19. For the study at large: COVID-19 samples from acute and convalescent phases originated in the United States, Italy and Spain. T cells, B-cell-depleted T cells, or PBMCs provided the cDNA or gDNA that served as material.

Authors' methods: Scientists estimated how many nucleated cells there were by amplifying reference gene primers. Method: immunoSEQ multiplex PCR; TCRdb's copy keeps in-frame clones and lacks some. Clone size and the V and J calls come from that table; the DNA yielded D and trimming. The sample records around 58,000 clones, around 93% being singletons. The J segment lost 5 bases and the V segment lost 0 bases, leaving 6 bases of the junction unmatched. Germline V gene lookup returns CDR1 SGHVS and CDR2 FQNEAQ. The CDR3 covers 15 residues. Sample: peripheral blood. The TCR sequence derives from a woman aged 60-75 years with active or convalescent COVID-19. The J gene is TRBJ1-1, the V gene TRBV7-8; 7 nucleotides line up with TRBD1. CDR3 sequence (DNA): TGTGCCAGCAGCTTAGCGGCAGGGGGAGGTACTGAAGCTTTCTTT. This codes for CASSLAAGGGTEAFF.